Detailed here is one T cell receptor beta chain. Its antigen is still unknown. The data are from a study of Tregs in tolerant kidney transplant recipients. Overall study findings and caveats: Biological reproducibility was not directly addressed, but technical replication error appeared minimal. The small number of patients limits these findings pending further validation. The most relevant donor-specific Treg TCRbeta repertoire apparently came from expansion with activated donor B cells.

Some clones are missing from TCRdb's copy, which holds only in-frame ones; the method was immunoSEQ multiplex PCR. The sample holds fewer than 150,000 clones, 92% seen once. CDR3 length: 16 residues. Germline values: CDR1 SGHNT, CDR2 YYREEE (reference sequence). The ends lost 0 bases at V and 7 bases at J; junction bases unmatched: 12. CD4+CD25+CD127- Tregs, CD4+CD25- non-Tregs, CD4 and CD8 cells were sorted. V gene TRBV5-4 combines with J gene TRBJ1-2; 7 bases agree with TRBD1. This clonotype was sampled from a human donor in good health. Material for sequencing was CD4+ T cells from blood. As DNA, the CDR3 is TGTGCCAGCAGCTTGGCGCAGGCCCAGGGGGATGGTGGCTACACCTTC. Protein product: CASSLAQAQGDGGYTF.